This T cell receptor beta chain emerged from a study of T-cell memory formation after mild COVID-19. Whole-study context: The TCR clusters were mostly specific to one donor. General observations from the study: Day 15 to 85 contracting clones showed balanced CD4/CD8; later expanders leaned CD4+. Chiefly within CM and EM were the contracting CD4+ clones; CD8+ ones were within EMRA. Memory cells collected pre-infection included some clones that later responded, suggesting cross-reactive memory joined.

As for this clonotype: Its antigen is not identified.

This CDR3 comprises 18 residues. V lost 5 bases and J lost 0; bases outside the gene matches: 10. The V gene's germline CDR1 is SGHTA and CDR2 FQGNSA. MiXCR, run by TCRdb on the 5' RACE reads, gives a single entry per CDR3 protein. The sample has fewer than 70,000 distinct CDR3 sequences, roughly 9.5% seen once. This chain joins TRBV7-2 and TRBJ2-3, with 11 nucleotides matching TRBD2. Material: PBMCs or a T cell subset sorted from them (not recorded which). This clonotype originated in a man aged 18 to 30 who had mild COVID-19 (a few samples of this study predate the infection). Cell type and time point are not known. CDR3 sequence (DNA): TGTGCCAGCAGCCAACGCACTAGCGGGGGCCCAAGCACAGATACGCAGTATTTT. It is translated as CASSQRTSGGPSTDTQYF.